This T cell receptor (beta chain) appears in the sequencing data of a study of identical twins. This clonotype turned up a few times. At one end, the junction sequence differs from germline, possibly due to a read error. Germline V lookup: CDR1 MDHEN, CDR2 SYDVKM. The CDR3 contains 16 residues. TCRdb reprocessed the 5' RACE reads with MiXCR, giving one entry per CDR3 protein. The sample records under 500,000 distinct CDR3 sequences, 14% being singletons. This sample was also put to use in a study of yellow fever vaccine responses in identical twins.

The clonotype originates from a woman aged 18-29 years in good health. Sequencing input: CD4+ T cells sorted from blood. The J gene is TRBJ2-7, the V gene TRBV28; TRBD2 agrees at 10 bases. CDR3 bases: TGTGCCAGCAGTACGCCCGCAGGGGACGGAAGCGGGAGGGAAATCTTC. Amino acids: CASSTPAGDGSGREIF.